The entry below gives a single TCR beta chain sequence along with its context. This entry comes from a study of cytomegalovirus exposure and HLA in healthy donors. About the research overall: The approximately 120 validation repertoires, a later analysis reported, used the same platform as the roughly 710 first-cohort repertoires.

Trimming took off 6 bases at V and 6 bases at J, with 12 bases between the two ends. Looked up from germline, CDR1 is SNHLY and CDR2 is FYNNEI. The CDR3 has 13 residues. TCRdb's copy holds only in-frame clones and misses some; the assay was immunoSEQ multiplex PCR. The sample lists more than 150,000 clones, about 80% occurring once. The donors were members of the validation cohort comprising over 100 subjects, separate from the approximately 700-subject first cohort. This TCR was recovered from a woman in her late teens or twenties in good health and CMV-seropositive. The sequencing input was PBMCs. The chain couples TRBV2 to TRBJ1-5; weak D call: TRBD1 (6 bases). The DNA of the CDR3 is TGTGCCAGCAGAGAGACAGGTCCTCAGCCCCAGCATTTT. Translated: CASRETGPQPQHF.